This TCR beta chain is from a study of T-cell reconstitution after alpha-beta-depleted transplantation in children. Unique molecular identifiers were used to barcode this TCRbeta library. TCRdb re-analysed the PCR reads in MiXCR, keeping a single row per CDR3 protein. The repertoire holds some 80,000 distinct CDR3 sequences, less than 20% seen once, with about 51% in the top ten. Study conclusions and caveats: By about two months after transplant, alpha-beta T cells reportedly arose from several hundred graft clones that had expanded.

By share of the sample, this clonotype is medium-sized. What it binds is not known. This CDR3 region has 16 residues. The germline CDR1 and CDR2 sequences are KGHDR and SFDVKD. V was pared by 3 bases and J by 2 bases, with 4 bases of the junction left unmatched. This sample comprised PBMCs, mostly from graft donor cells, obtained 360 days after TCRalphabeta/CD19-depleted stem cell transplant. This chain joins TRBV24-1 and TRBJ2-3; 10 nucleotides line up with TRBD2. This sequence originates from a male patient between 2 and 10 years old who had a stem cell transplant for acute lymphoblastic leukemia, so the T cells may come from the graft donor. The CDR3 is CATSDPSGRATDTQYF. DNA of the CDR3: TGTGCCACCAGTGATCCAAGCGGGAGGGCCACAGATACGCAGTATTTT.